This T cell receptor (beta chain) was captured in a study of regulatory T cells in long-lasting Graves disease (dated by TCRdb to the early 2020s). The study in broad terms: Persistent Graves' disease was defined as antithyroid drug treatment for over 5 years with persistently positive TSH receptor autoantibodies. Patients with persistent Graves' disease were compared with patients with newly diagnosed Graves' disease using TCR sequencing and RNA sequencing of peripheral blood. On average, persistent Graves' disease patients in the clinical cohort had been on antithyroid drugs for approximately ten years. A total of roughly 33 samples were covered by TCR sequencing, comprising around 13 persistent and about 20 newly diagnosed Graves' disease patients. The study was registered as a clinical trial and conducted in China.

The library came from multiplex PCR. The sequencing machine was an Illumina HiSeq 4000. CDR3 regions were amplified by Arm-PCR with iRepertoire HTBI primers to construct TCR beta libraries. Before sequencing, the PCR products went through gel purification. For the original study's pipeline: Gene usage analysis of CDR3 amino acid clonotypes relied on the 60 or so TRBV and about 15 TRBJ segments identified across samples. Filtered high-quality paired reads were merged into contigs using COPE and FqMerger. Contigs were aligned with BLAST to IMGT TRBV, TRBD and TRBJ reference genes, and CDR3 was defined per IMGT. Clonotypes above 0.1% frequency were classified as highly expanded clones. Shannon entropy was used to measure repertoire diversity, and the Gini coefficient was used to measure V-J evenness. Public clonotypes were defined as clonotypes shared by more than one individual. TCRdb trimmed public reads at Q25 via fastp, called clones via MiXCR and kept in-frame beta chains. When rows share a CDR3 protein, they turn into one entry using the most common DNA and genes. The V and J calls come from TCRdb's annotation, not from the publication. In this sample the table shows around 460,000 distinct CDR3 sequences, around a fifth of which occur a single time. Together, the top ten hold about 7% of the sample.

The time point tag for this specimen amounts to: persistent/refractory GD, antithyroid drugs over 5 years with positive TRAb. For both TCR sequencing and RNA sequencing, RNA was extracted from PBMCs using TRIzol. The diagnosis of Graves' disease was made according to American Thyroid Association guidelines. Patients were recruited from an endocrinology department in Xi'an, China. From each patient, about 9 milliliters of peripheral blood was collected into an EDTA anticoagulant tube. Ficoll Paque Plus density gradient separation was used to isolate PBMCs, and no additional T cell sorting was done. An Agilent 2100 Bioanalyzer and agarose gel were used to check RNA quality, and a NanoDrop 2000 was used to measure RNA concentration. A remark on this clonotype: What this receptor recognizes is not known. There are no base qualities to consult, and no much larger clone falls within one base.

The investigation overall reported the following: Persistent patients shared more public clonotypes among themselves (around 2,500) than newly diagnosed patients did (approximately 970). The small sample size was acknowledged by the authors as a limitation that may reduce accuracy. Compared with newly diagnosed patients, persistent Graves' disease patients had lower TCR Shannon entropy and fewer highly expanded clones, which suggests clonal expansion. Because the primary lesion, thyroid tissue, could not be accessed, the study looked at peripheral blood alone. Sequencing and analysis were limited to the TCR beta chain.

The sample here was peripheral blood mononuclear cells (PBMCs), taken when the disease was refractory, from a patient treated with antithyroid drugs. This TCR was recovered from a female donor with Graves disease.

DNA sequence: TGTGCCAGCAGTTACTCTTCCAGCCTTTACGAGCAGTACTTC. This encodes CASSYSSSLYEQYF. Recombination connected TRBV6-9 to TRBJ2-7, with the identity of the D gene unclear. The V end loses 3 bases and the J end loses 4 bases, and a stretch of 13 bases separates them. CDR1 and CDR2 were assigned from the germline V gene as MNHGY and SVAAGI. Spanning cysteine to phenylalanine, the CDR3 consists of 14 amino acids. CDR3 DNA is the only sequence kept; it has 42 bases, read in frame from the first base.